What follows are 20 T cell receptor beta chains derived from one specimen sequenced in a study of PD-L1 blockade in urothelial cancer. Libraries were prepared by immunoSEQ multiplex PCR; TCRdb keeps only in-frame clonotypes and omits some of them. The sample shows 50,000 or so clones, 60% to 85% of them seen only once. Sequenced here: PBMCs, sampled around atezolizumab (anti-PD-L1) treatment. The receptors shown here come from a man between 65 and 85 years old with urothelial cancer.

This clone has more than one count but fewer than ten. The gene calls are TRBV10-3 and TRBJ1-1, with D possibly being TRBD1 (6 bases). The length of the CDR3 is 14 residues. V lost 11 bases and J 3 bases, leaving 19 bases between the germline ends. Germline V gives CDR1 ENHRY, CDR2 SYGVKD. Here the CDR3 DNA reads TGTGCCGCCCTGGCCCGGGACACCTACACTGAAGCTTTCTTT. This translates into CAALARDTYTEAFF.

The chain has TRBV5-1 and TRBJ2-5; weak D call: TRBD2 (5 bases). Trimming took 4 bases from V and 1 from J, leaving 8 bases between them. The CDR3 totals 13 residues. Germline V gene sequence: CDR1 SGHRS, CDR2 YFSETQ. The CDR3 sequence: CASSRGIQETQYF. DNA for the CDR3: TGCGCCAGCAGCCGAGGGATCCAAGAGACCCAGTACTTC.

The chain has TRBV18 and TRBJ1-6, with 7 bases that match TRBD1. CDR3 length equals 15 residues. Germline V gene lookup returns CDR1 KGHSH and CDR2 LQKENI. The V segment lost 6 bases and the J segment 6 bases; nucleotides outside the gene matches: 8. The CDR3 here is CASSSTGPSNSPLHF. CDR3 coding DNA: TGTGCCAGCTCTTCGACAGGGCCTTCTAATTCACCCCTCCACTTT.

The gene calls are TRBV10-2 and TRBJ2-1, with 9 bases that match TRBD2. The CDR3 spans 13 residues. J was trimmed by 4 bases and V by 7 bases; bases with no gene match: 2. Germline assignment: CDR1 WSHSY and CDR2 SAAADI. CDR3 protein: CASTSGGYNEQFF. CDR3 nucleotide sequence: TGCGCCAGCACCAGCGGGGGGTACAATGAGCAGTTCTTC.

V usage is TRBV7-2 and J usage is TRBJ2-1, with TRBD2 matching over 14 bases. In germline, CDR1 is SGHTA, CDR2 FQGNSA. The J segment lost 6 bases and the V segment lost 7 bases, leaving 11 bases of the junction unmatched. The CDR3 loop spans 17 amino acids. The CDR3, as DNA: TGTGCCAGCAACCCTACAGTGGGGACTAGCGGGGGCAATGAGCAGTTCTTC. Protein sequence: CASNPTVGTSGGNEQFF.

The rearrangement joins TRBV14 to TRBJ1-1; D is ambiguous. Germline V lookup: CDR1 SGHDN, CDR2 FVKESK. The V end was cut by 4 bases, the J end by 3 bases, with 12 bases between. CDR3 size: 14 residues. CDR3 in DNA: TGTGCCAGCAGCCCTCAGAGGTCGGACACTGAAGCTTTCTTT. It codes for CASSPQRSDTEAFF.

The CDR3 here is CATQTNRQGQETQYF. The CDR3 DNA reads TGTGCCACCCAAACAAATCGACAGGGGCAGGAGACCCAGTACTTC. The V call is TRBV10-3, the J call TRBJ2-5; 8 nucleotides agree with TRBD1. Germline V gene data show CDR1 as ENHRY and CDR2 as SYGVKD. The CDR3 is 15 residues long. The V segment lost 10 bases and the J segment 5 bases; nucleotides outside the gene matches: 15.

V is TRBV10-3 and J is TRBJ1-1; D is unresolved. Germline V gene data show CDR1 as ENHRY and CDR2 as SYGVKD. Trimming took 6 bases from V and 1 from J, leaving 12 bases between them. The CDR3 spans 14 residues. The CDR3 is CAISPSTANTEAFF. Written as DNA, the CDR3 is TGTGCCATCAGCCCGTCAACAGCGAACACTGAAGCTTTCTTT.

V usage is TRBV6-5 and J usage is TRBJ2-7, with 10 bases fitting TRBD1. The CDR3 runs to 14 residues. Trimming took 5 bases from V and 9 from J; bases not matched to a gene: 10. The V gene's germline CDR1 is MNHEY and CDR2 SVGAGI. In nucleotides, the CDR3 is TGTGCCAGCAGTACCCGGGGACAGGGGTCGGGGCAGTACTTC. As protein: CASSTRGQGSGQYF.

The J gene is TRBJ1-4, the V gene TRBV21-1. TRBV21-1 is given as a pseudogene. The CDR3 sequence is 15 residues long. The CDR3 region is CASSSSGTPNEKLFF. As DNA, the CDR3 is TGTGCCAGCAGCAGCAGCGGGACACCAAATGAAAAACTGTTTTTT.

The V call is TRBV5-4, the J call TRBJ1-2, with D tentatively TRBD1 (5 bases). V lost 4 bases, J lost 0 bases, and 19 bases lay in between. This CDR3 is built from 17 residues. Germline loops: CDR1 SGHNT, CDR2 YYREEE (reference sequence). CDR3 bases: TGTGCCAGCAGCCCCCGGGGTGGCGGGGCTACTAACTATGGCTACACCTTC. Translation gives CASSPRGGGATNYGYTF. Supplemented by reference TRBV5-4 and TRBJ1-2, the full variable domain reads ETGVTQSPTHLIKTRGQQVTLRCSSQSGHNTVSWYQQALGQGPQFIFQYYREEENGRGNFPPRFSGLQFPNYSSELNVNALELDDSALYLCASSPRGGGATNYGYTFGSGTRLTVV.

The chain joins TRBV2 to TRBJ2-3; 9 bases agree with TRBD2. The length of the CDR3 is 12 residues. V lost 1 base, J lost 14 bases, and 4 bases stayed unmatched. Germline CDR1 SNHLY, CDR2 FYNNEI. The CDR3 reads CASSEELAGRYF. Written as DNA, the CDR3 is TGTGCCAGCAGTGAAGAGCTAGCGGGAAGGTATTTT.

This clone was counted a single time. This may stem from a read error, because a much larger clone lies one nucleotide away. This chain uses TRBV30 with TRBJ1-2; possible D gene TRBD1, 6 bases. The V and J ends lost 2 bases and 4 bases respectively, with 14 bases between them. The CDR3 is made up of 14 amino acids. Germline CDR1 GTSNPN, CDR2 SVGIG (reference sequence). CDR3 DNA: TGTGCCTGGAGTAAACGACAGGTATTCTATGGCTACACCTTC. Its protein product is CAWSKRQVFYGYTF.

The J gene is TRBJ2-6, the V gene TRBV28; 7 nucleotides line up with TRBD1. Germline CDR1 and CDR2: MDHEN and SYDVKM. The CDR3 consists of 16 residues. Unmatched junction bases numbered 14, after V lost 7 bases and J lost 8 bases. The CDR3 sequence: CASNVRRGGATNVLTF. CDR3 nucleotides: TGTGCCAGCAACGTACGCCGAGGGGGCGCGACCAACGTCCTGACTTTC.

A few counts support this clone. The chain is built from TRBV7-9 and TRBJ1-1; TRBD1 might be the D (5 bases). From germline, CDR1 is SEHNR and CDR2 FQNEAQ (reference sequence). Trimming pared 5 bases from V and 5 bases from J, leaving 12 bases between. The CDR3 has 13 amino acids. The CDR3 sequence is CASSPRGGTEAFF. CDR3 DNA: TGTGCCAGCAGCCCACGGGGGGGGACTGAAGCTTTCTTT.

The chain uses TRBV5-1 and TRBJ2-5, with 10 bases lining up with TRBD1. Germline-derived CDR1 and CDR2 are SGHRS and YFSETQ. V trimming: 0 bases; J trimming: 1 base; junction bases outside the gene matches: 0. This CDR3 has 15 residues. The CDR3 loop is CASSLGTGGQETQYF. The CDR3 coding sequence is TGCGCCAGCAGCTTGGGGACAGGGGGCCAAGAGACCCAGTACTTC.

V usage is TRBV11-1 and J usage is TRBJ2-4; 9 bases match TRBD1. Trimming took 2 bases from V and 0 from J; bases not matched to a gene: 2. The germline V gene encodes CDR1 SGHAT and CDR2 FQDESV (reference sequence). The CDR3 is made up of 16 amino acids. CDR3: CASSLRTGVAKNIQYF. Here the CDR3 DNA reads TGTGCCAGCAGCTTAAGGACAGGGGTAGCCAAAAACATTCAGTACTTC.

The rearrangement joins TRBV4-3 to TRBJ2-2; D gene uncertain. Germline lookup yields CDR1 LGHNA and CDR2 YSLEER. There are 14 residues in the CDR3. The V gene lost 0 bases and the J gene lost 5 bases, with 7 bases spanning the gap. CDR3 nucleotide sequence: TGCGCCAGCAGCCAAGATCCGTCTACCGGGGAGCTGTTTTTT. Translation gives CASSQDPSTGELFF.

This chain links TRBV7-6 with TRBJ1-5, with 7 nucleotides matching TRBD1. This CDR3 has 15 amino acids. The germline V gene encodes CDR1 SGHVS and CDR2 FNYEAQ. The V and J ends lost 5 bases and 0 bases, in that order; junction bases with no gene match: 4. Here the CDR3 reads CASSRDSYSNQPQHF. The CDR3 nucleotides read TGTGCCAGCAGCAGGGACAGTTATAGCAATCAGCCCCAGCATTTT.

The chain combines TRBV29-1 with TRBJ2-3; the match to TRBD2 covers 9 bases. The CDR3 runs to 14 residues. Germline V CDR1 and CDR2: SQVTM, ANQGSEA. V lost 4 bases to trimming and J lost 5 bases; unmatched junction nucleotides: 7. This CDR3 reads CSVGGGAGKDTQYF. The DNA for the CDR3 is TGCAGCGTTGGCGGGGGGGCGGGTAAAGATACGCAGTATTTT.